This TCR beta chain was retrieved from a study of identical twins. The study's findings and limits: Invariant T cells like MAIT and iNKT could partly confound the zero-insertion analyses.

This clonotype was recorded a few times. The antigen remains unidentified. TCRdb re-called the 5' RACE reads through MiXCR, storing one row per CDR3 protein. Found here are 300,000 or so distinct CDR3 sequences, over 8.5% of them singletons; the top ten hold roughly 6.4%. This CDR3 comprises 11 residues. With 4 bases removed from V and 7 bases from J, the gap between germline ends came to 8 bases. CDR1 SQVTM and CDR2 ANQGSEA come from the germline V gene. This same sample was also part of a study on yellow fever vaccine responses in identical twins.

This receptor was identified in a woman aged 18-29 years in good health. Sequenced sample: CD8+ T cells sorted from blood. The rearrangement joins TRBV29-1 to TRBJ2-1, with D hard to call. CDR3 protein: CSVVVGNEQFF. CDR3 coding DNA: TGCAGCGTTGTCGTCGGGAATGAGCAGTTCTTC.